Listed here are 22 T cell receptor beta chains from one sample, sequenced in a study of post-analysis software for immune sequencing data. General study points: Elevated frequency relative to controls characterized roughly five TRBV segments in patients, TRBV5-6, TRBV5-1 and TRBV20-1 among them.

These TCRs are of unknown antigen specificity. cDNA libraries for TCR beta contained unique molecular identifiers. Using its own MiXCR run on the PCR reads, TCRdb lists one record per CDR3 protein. The data hold over 150,000 distinct CDR3 sequences, with 30% observed a single time. The specimen was blood. These receptor sequences come from a girl aged 10-17 years with multiple sclerosis.

The J gene is TRBJ1-2, the V gene TRBV6-1, with a tentative D call TRBD1 (5 bases). This CDR3 is built from 14 residues. The V gene's germline CDR1 is MNHNS and CDR2 SASEGT. Trimming stripped 11 bases from V and 5 bases from J, with 21 bases between. DNA for the CDR3: TGTGCCGTCCGAGGGGACGACGGGTTATATGGCTACACCTTC. Translated: CAVRGDDGLYGYTF.

This clonotype was picked up many times. The V call is TRBV7-2, the J call TRBJ2-7; D is undetermined. The V end was cut by 2 bases, the J end by 6 bases, with 11 bases between. Per germline, CDR1 SGHTA and CDR2 FQGNSA. This CDR3 region has 13 residues. Here the CDR3 DNA reads TGTGCCAGCAGCTTAAGTCCCTATACCGAGCAGTACTTC. Protein: CASSLSPYTEQYF.

This clonotype was seen only a few times. V and J are TRBV3-1 and TRBJ1-1; the D gene is possibly TRBD1 (5 bases). The CDR3 sequence is 13 residues long. Trimming removed 3 bases from V and 5 bases from J, with 10 bases in between. Germline V gene data show CDR1 as LGHDT and CDR2 as YNNKEL (reference sequence). CDR3 in amino acids: CASSQTVETEAFF. CDR3 in DNA: TGTGCCAGCAGCCAGACAGTGGAAACTGAAGCTTTCTTT.

This clonotype was found many times. CDR3 DNA: TGCGCCAGCAGCTCTCAGGCAGGGAGCTACGAGCAGTACTTC. It encodes CASSSQAGSYEQYF. The chain couples TRBV5-1 to TRBJ2-7; D possibly uses TRBD1 or TRBD2 (5 bases each). The CDR3 totals 14 residues. Germline V gene lookup returns CDR1 SGHRS and CDR2 YFSETQ. Trimming took 3 bases from V and 3 from J, leaving 13 bases between them.

This clonotype was detected many times. The chain carries TRBV4-2 and TRBJ2-3, with 11 bases identical to TRBD2. This CDR3 comprises 16 residues. V lost 4 bases and J lost 0; bases outside the gene matches: 3. CDR1 and CDR2 from the germline V gene are LGHNA and YNFKEQ. CDR3 nucleotide sequence: TGTGCCAGCAGCCTACGGACTAGCGGGAGCACAGATACGCAGTATTTT. The encoded protein is CASSLRTSGSTDTQYF.

Details on this clonotype: With a much larger clone just one base away, this may be a read error. V is TRBV11-2 and J is TRBJ2-5, with 8 bases that match TRBD1. The germline V gene has CDR1 SGHAT and CDR2 FQNNGV. The CDR3 runs to 12 residues. With 6 bases clipped from V and 7 bases from J, the junction kept 4 bases outside the gene matches. The CDR3 here is CASSYTGGTQYF. DNA for the CDR3: TGTGCCAGCAGTTACACAGGGGGGACCCAGTACTTC.

The chain combines TRBV28 with TRBJ2-3, with D possibly called TRBD1 or TRBD2 (5 bases each). Germline V gene data show CDR1 as MDHEN and CDR2 as SYDVKM. Trimming stripped 1 base from V and 9 bases from J, with 23 bases between. This CDR3 spans 17 amino acids. CDR3 amino acids: CASSLSSVTWERDTQYF. The CDR3 region has the DNA TGTGCCAGCAGTTTATCGTCCGTGACATGGGAGAGGGACACGCAGTATTTT. The full variable domain, its missing parts supplied by reference TRBV28 and TRBJ2-3, is DVKVTQSSRYLVKRTGEKVFLECVQDMDHENMFWYRQDPGLGLRLIYFSYDVKMKEKGDIPEGYSVSREKKERFSLILESASTNQTSMYLCASSLSSVTWERDTQYFGPGTRLTVL.

V usage is TRBV6-5 and J usage is TRBJ2-3; 7 bases align to TRBD2. CDR1 is MNHEY and CDR2 is SVGAGI in the germline V gene. After removal of 6 bases from V and 3 bases from J, the junction contained 3 bases not matched to a gene. The CDR3 has 13 residues. The CDR3 nucleotides are TGTGCCAGCAGACTCGGGGGGACAGATACGCAGTATTTT. It specifies CASRLGGTDTQYF.

This clonotype was seen more than once but under ten times. The J gene is TRBJ1-6, the V gene TRBV6-2 or TRBV6-3; D perhaps matches TRBD1 (5 bases). The germline V gene encodes CDR1 MNHEY and CDR2 SVGEGT. The CDR3 is 13 residues long. V dropped 5 bases and J dropped 8 bases, with 10 bases sitting between them. CDR3 region: CASSTVGDSPLHF. CDR3 DNA sequence: TGTGCCAGCAGTACCGTGGGGGATTCACCCCTCCACTTT.

Only a few counts were recorded for this clonotype. A much larger clone differs by one base, so this may be a read error. V usage is TRBV5-1 and J usage is TRBJ2-7; a weak D match, TRBD2 (5 bases). Trimming cost V 3 bases and J 7 bases, with 17 bases left between them. Germline assignment: CDR1 SGHRS and CDR2 YFSETQ. The CDR3 runs to 14 residues. The CDR3 loop reads CASSSGWAYNEQYF. The CDR3 coding sequence is TGCGCCAGCAGCTCGGGGTGGGCCTACAATGAGCAGTACTTC. Full variable domain (remainder filled in from reference TRBV5-1 and TRBJ2-7): KAGVTQTPRYLIKTRGQQVTLSCSPISGHRSVSWYQQTPGQGLQFLFEYFSETQRNKGNFPGRFSGRQFSNSRSEMNVSTLELGDSALYLCASSSGWAYNEQYFGPGTRLTVT.

This clonotype occurred a few times. V usage is TRBV20-1 and J usage is TRBJ1-4; the D gene is possibly TRBD1 (6 bases). Germline V lookup: CDR1 DFQATT, CDR2 SNEGSKA (reference sequence). The CDR3 is made up of 13 amino acids. V lost 0 bases, J lost 4 bases, and 6 bases lay in between. The CDR3 is CSARDRGNEKLFF. The CDR3 DNA follows: TGCAGTGCTAGAGACAGGGGTAATGAAAAACTGTTTTTT.

The chain has TRBV3-1 and TRBJ1-1, with D tentatively TRBD1 (5 bases). Germline CDR1 and CDR2: LGHDT and YNNKEL (reference sequence). This CDR3 spans 14 amino acids. V lost 7 bases and J 1 base, leaving 13 bases between the germline ends. In DNA form, the CDR3 reads TGTGCCAGCAACCAGGCGGACACGAACACTGAAGCTTTCTTT. Encoded protein: CASNQADTNTEAFF.

Concerning this clonotype itself: At one boundary the junction diverges from the germline segment, which might be a read error. This chain connects TRBV7-2 to TRBJ2-1; D ambiguous. CDR3 length: 14 residues. Germline V CDR1 and CDR2: SGHTA, FQGNSA. DNA of the CDR3: TGCGCCAGCAGCGCCTATCGAATAGGCAATGAGCAGTTCTTC. This translates into CASSAYRIGNEQFF.

This clonotype was detected a few times. The genes are TRBV3-1 and TRBJ2-1; 10 bases match TRBD2. This CDR3 contains 15 residues. J was trimmed by 5 bases and V by 7 bases; bases with no gene match: 8. Germline lookup yields CDR1 LGHDT and CDR2 YNNKEL (reference sequence). In DNA form, the CDR3 reads TGTGCCAGCATCCGTTCTAGCGGGAGTCACAATGAGCAGTTCTTC. This gives the protein CASIRSSGSHNEQFF.

This clonotype has a handful of counts. The J gene is TRBJ1-5, the V gene TRBV20-1; TRBD1 might be the D (5 bases). Trimming took off 3 bases at V and 5 bases at J, with 17 bases between the two ends. Germline V gene sequence: CDR1 DFQATT, CDR2 SNEGSKA (reference sequence). CDR3 length equals 15 residues. The CDR3 spells CSASLYGGKDQPQHF. In DNA, the CDR3 is TGCAGTGCTAGTTTGTATGGGGGGAAAGATCAGCCCCAGCATTTT.

V is TRBV12-5 and J is TRBJ2-1; TRBD1 is a possible D gene (6 bases). The germline V gene encodes CDR1 LGHNT and CDR2 FRNRAP. The CDR3 contains 17 residues. The ends were cut back, 6 bases at V and 4 bases at J, with 22 bases in the middle. The CDR3 DNA reads as TGTGCTAGTGGCCCACGCCCCGGGACATACTTATACAATGAGCAGTTCTTC. Its protein product is CASGPRPGTYLYNEQFF.

This clonotype showed up many times. The chain carries TRBV13 and TRBJ2-1, with no clear D. CDR3 length: 16 residues. Germline V lookup: CDR1 PRHDT, CDR2 FYEKMQ (reference sequence). Trimming left V 4 bases short and J 7 bases short, with 20 bases between. The CDR3 reads CASSSPVSSLWNEQFF. The CDR3 DNA is TGTGCCAGCAGCTCCCCGGTAAGCTCACTCTGGAATGAGCAGTTCTTC.

This clonotype was seen repeatedly, ten times or more. The chain carries TRBV10-1 and TRBJ1-5; D may be TRBD1 (5 bases). Trimming left V 6 bases short and J 5 bases short, with 11 bases between. This CDR3 contains 13 residues. Germline CDR1 is WNHNN and CDR2 is SYGVQD (reference sequence). The CDR3 loop reads CASSQGIDQPQHF. Written as DNA, the CDR3 is TGCGCCAGCAGCCAGGGTATCGATCAGCCCCAGCATTTT.

The chain combines TRBV30 with TRBJ2-5; D call uncertain. The V and J ends lost 0 bases and 7 bases respectively, with 6 bases between them. This CDR3 has 11 residues. CDR1 is GTSNPN and CDR2 is SVGIG in the germline V gene (reference sequence). CDR3 DNA: TGTGCCTGGAGTGTCGATGGGACCCAGTACTTC. This codes for CAWSVDGTQYF.

This clonotype was picked up many times. This chain joins TRBV12-3 or TRBV12-4 and TRBJ2-6; the D gene is possibly TRBD2 (5 bases). V lost 5 bases to trimming and J lost 4 bases, with 18 bases between them. This CDR3 is built from 17 residues. CDR3 in amino acids: CASSHKEDPTGANVLTF. CDR3 sequence (DNA): TGTGCCAGCAGTCACAAGGAGGACCCCACCGGGGCCAACGTCCTGACTTTC.

The chain carries TRBV7-2 and TRBJ2-6; 7 nucleotides agree with TRBD1. The CDR3 consists of 20 residues. CDR1 is SGHTA, CDR2 FQGNSA, per germline. J was trimmed by 0 bases and V by 5 bases; bases with no gene match: 16. This chain's CDR3 is CASSLLRGDSLSSGANVLTF. In DNA form, the CDR3 reads TGTGCCAGCAGCCTCTTGAGAGGGGACAGTTTAAGCTCTGGGGCCAACGTCCTGACTTTC.

As regards this clonotype: At one end the junction does not follow the germline gene, possibly because of a read error. The chain links TRBV5-5 to TRBJ2-3, with 8 bases matching TRBD2. Germline CDR1 SGHKS, CDR2 YYEKEE (reference sequence). CDR3 length equals 17 residues. CDR3 bases: TGTGCCAGCAGCTCGAGAGGAGGAGCGGGAGTTACAGATACGCGGTATTTT. Translation gives CASSSRGGAGVTDTRYF.